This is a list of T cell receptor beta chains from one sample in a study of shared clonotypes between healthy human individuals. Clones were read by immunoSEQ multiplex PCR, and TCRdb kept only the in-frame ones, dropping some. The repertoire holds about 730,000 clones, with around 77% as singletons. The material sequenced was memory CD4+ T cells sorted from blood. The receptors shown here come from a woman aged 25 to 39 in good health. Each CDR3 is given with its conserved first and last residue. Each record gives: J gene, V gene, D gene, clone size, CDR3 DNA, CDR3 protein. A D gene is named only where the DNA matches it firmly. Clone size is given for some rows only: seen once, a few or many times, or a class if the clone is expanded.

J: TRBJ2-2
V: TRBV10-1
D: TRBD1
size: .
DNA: TGCGCCAGCAGTGATACAGGGGGCGCGGGCACCGGGGAGCTGTTTTTT
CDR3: CASSDTGGAGTGELFF

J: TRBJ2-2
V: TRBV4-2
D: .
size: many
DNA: TGTGCCAGCAGCCAATCATCTTGGGACACGAACACCGGGGAGCTGTTTTTT
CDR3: CASSQSSWDTNTGELFF

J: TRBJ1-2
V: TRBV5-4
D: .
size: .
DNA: TGTGCCAGCACCCGAACGCTTGATGCCTATGGCTACACCTTC
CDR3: CASTRTLDAYGYTF

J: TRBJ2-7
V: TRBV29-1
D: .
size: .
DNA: TGCAGCGTTTCAGATGACTACGAGCAGTACTTC
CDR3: CSVSDDYEQYF

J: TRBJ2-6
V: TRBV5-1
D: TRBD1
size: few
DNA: TGCGCCAGCAGCTTGGAAGAGACAGGGCTTTCTGGGGCCAACGTCCTGACTTTC
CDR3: CASSLEETGLSGANVLTF

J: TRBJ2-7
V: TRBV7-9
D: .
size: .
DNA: TGTGCCAGCAGCTTAGAGGGCCACTACGAGCAGTACTTC
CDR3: CASSLEGHYEQYF

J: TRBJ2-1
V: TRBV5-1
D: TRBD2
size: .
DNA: TGCGCCAGCAGCCCACTAGCGGGAGGGCCAGTAGGGTACAATGAGCAGTTCTTC
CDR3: CASSPLAGGPVGYNEQFF

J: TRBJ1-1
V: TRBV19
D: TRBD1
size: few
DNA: TGTGCCAGTAGTAAGGGGGCAAGGAACACTGAAGCTTTCTTT
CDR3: CASSKGARNTEAFF

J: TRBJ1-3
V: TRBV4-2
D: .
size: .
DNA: TGTGCCAGCAGCCAAAGGACAGTCTCTGGAAACACCATATATTTT
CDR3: CASSQRTVSGNTIYF

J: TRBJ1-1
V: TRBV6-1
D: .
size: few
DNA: TGTGCCAGCAGTGAAAAGGAAAGATCGGCTTTCTTT
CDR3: CASSEKERSAFF

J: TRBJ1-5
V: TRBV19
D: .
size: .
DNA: TGTGCCAGTAGTTTCCTACAGGGTAGCAATCAGCCCCAGCATTTT
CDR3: CASSFLQGSNQPQHF

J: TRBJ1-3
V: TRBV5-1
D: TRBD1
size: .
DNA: TGCGCCAGCAGCCGAGGGACAGAGGGAAACACCATATATTTT
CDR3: CASSRGTEGNTIYF

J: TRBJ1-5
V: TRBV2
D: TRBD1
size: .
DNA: TGTGCCAGCACCTTAGACAGGGAGCAGCCCCAGCATTTT
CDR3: CASTLDREQPQHF

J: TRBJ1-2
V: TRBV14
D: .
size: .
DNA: TGTGCCAGCAGTTTAGACCGGGCCTTCAACTATGGCTACACCTTC
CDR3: CASSLDRAFNYGYTF

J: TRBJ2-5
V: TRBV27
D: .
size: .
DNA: TGTGCCAGCAGTTTAGCGGGATGGGGTGGAGAGACCCAGTACTTC
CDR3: CASSLAGWGGETQYF

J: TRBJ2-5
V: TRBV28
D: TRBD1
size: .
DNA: TGTGCCAGCAGTTCCCCCCCGGGACAGGTGAACGGAGAGACCCAGTACTTC
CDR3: CASSSPPGQVNGETQYF

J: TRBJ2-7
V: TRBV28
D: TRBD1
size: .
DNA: TGTGCCAGCAGCCCGGCGGGACAGGGACCCTACGAGCAGTACTTC
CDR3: CASSPAGQGPYEQYF

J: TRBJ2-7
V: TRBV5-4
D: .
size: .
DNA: TGTGCCAGCAGCCGCGACGCAGGACAGTCCCCCTACGAGCAGTACTTC
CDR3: CASSRDAGQSPYEQYF

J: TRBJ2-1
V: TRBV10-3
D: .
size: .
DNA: TGTGCCATCAGCCCGAGCTCCTACAATGAGCAGTTCTTC
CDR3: CAISPSSYNEQFF

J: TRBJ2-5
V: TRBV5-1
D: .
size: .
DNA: TGCGCCAGCAGCTTGCCAGGAGAGACCCAGTACTTC
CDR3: CASSLPGETQYF

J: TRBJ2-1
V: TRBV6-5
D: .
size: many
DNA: TGTGCCAGCAAGGACCTTTCGGTCAATGAGCAGTTCTTC
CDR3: CASKDLSVNEQFF

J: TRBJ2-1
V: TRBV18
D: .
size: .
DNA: TGTGCCAGCTCAACCTTGGGAGGGGGCAATGAGCAGTTCTTC
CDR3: CASSTLGGGNEQFF

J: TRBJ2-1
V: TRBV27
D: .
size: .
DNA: TGTGCCAGCAGTTTAACAAGCTCCTACAATGAGCAGTTCTTC
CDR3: CASSLTSSYNEQFF

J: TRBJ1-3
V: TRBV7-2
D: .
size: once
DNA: TGTGCCAGCAGCTTAGGGGTGGCGATCTCTGGAAACACCATATATTTT
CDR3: CASSLGVAISGNTIYF

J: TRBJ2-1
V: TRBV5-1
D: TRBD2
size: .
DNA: TGCGCCAGCAGCTTGAAACTAGCGGGAGGAAATGAGCAGTTCTTC
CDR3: CASSLKLAGGNEQFF

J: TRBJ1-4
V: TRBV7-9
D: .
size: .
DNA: TGTGCCAGCAGCCGTAGGATAGATGAAAAACTGTTTTTT
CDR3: CASSRRIDEKLFF

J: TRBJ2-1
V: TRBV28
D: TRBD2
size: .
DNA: TGTGCCAGCAGTTCTCGGCGGGGGTACAATGAGCAGTTCTTC
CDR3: CASSSRRGYNEQFF

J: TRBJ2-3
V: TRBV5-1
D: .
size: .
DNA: TGCGCCAGCAGCTTGGAAGCTCGTTCGACAGATACGCAGTATTTT
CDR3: CASSLEARSTDTQYF

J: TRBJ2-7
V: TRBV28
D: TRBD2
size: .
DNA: TGTGCCAGCAGCCCAGGGCCCCTAGCGGGCTACGAGCAGTACTTC
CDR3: CASSPGPLAGYEQYF

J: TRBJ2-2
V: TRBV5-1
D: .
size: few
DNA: TGCGCCAGCAGCTTGAGGGTCGGGGAGCTGTTTTTT
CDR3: CASSLRVGELFF

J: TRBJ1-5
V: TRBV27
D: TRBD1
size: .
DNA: TGTGCCAGCAGGCCTGGGACAGTCAATCAGCCCCAGCATTTT
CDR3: CASRPGTVNQPQHF

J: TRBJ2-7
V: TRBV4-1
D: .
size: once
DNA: TGCGCCAGCAGCCAATCGGGCAGAACCTACGAGCAGTACTTC
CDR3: CASSQSGRTYEQYF

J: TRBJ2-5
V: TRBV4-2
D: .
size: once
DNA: TGTGCCAGCAGCCAAGCCCTAGCTGGAGGAGAGACCCAGTACTTC
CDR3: CASSQALAGGETQYF

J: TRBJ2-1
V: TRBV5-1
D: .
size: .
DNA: TGCGCCAGCAGTGGGACGGCCTCCTACAATGAGCAGTTCTTC
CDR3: CASSGTASYNEQFF

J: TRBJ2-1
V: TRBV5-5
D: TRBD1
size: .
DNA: TGTGCCAGCAACGACGACAGGGTCCTAGTGGGTGAGCAGTTCTTC
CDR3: CASNDDRVLVGEQFF

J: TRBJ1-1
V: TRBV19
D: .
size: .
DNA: TGTGCCAGTATGTCAGCCTTAAGAGGAACTGAAGCTTTCTTT
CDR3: CASMSALRGTEAFF

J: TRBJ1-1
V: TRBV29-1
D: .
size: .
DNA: TGCAGCGTTGTTCGAGTACCTGAAGCTTTCTTT
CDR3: CSVVRVPEAFF

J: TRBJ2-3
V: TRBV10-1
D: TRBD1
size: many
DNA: TGCGCCAGCAGTCCCGGGACAGGGGGCAGAGATACGCAGTATTTT
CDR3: CASSPGTGGRDTQYF

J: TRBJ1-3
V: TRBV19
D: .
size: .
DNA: TGTGCCAGTAGCCCTGCTGGACTTCCTCGCTCTGGAAACACCATATATTTT
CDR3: CASSPAGLPRSGNTIYF

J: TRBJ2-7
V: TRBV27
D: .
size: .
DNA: TGTGCCAGCAGCGTCCGGGGGGAGCAGTACTTC
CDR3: CASSVRGEQYF

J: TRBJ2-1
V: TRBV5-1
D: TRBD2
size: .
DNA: TGCGCCAGCAGGGGGACTAGCGGGAGGAATGAGCAGTTCTTC
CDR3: CASRGTSGRNEQFF

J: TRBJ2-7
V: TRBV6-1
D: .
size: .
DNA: TGTGCCAGCAGTGTGGGCGAGCGGCAGTACTTC
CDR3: CASSVGERQYF

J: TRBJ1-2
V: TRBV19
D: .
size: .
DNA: TGTGCCAGTAGTATGGGGGTTAACTATGGCTACACCTTC
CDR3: CASSMGVNYGYTF

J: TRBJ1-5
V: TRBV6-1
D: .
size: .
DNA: TGTGCCAGCAGTACACAGGAAAATCAGCCCCAGCATTTT
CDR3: CASSTQENQPQHF

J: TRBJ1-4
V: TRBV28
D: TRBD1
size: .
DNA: TGTGCCAGCAGCACAGGGGTGGGTAATGAAAAACTGTTTTTT
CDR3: CASSTGVGNEKLFF

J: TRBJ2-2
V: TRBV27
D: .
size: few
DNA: TGTGCCAGCAGCAGTCAACCCACCGGGGAGCTGTTTTTT
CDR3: CASSSQPTGELFF

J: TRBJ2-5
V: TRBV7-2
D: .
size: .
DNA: TGTGCCAGCAAGACGTACCTCCAAGAGACCCAGTACTTC
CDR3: CASKTYLQETQYF